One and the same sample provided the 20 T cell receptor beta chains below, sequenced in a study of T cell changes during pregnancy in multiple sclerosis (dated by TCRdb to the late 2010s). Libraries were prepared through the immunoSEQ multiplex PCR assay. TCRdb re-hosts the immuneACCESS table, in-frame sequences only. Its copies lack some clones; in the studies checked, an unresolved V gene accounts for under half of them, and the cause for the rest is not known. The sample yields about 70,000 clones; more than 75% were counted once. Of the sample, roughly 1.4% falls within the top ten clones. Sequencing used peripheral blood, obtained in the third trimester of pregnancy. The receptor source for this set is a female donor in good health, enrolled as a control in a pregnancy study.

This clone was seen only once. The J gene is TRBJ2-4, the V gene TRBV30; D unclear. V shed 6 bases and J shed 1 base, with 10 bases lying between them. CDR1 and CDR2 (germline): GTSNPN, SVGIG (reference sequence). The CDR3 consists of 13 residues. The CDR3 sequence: CACLRRAKNIQYF. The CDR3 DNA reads TGTGCCTGCCTGAGGCGGGCCAAAAACATTCAGTACTTC. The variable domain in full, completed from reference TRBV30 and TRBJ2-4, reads SQTIHQWPATLVQPVGSPLSLECTVEGTSNPNLYWYRQAAGRGLQLLFYSVGIGQISSEVPQNLSASRPQDRQFILSSKKLLLSDSGFYLCACLRRAKNIQYFGAGTRLSVL.

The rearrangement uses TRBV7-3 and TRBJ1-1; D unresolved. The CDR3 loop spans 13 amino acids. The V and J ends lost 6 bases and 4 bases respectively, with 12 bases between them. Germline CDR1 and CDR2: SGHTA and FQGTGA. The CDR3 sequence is CASRYEEITEAFF. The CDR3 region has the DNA TGTGCCAGCAGGTATGAGGAAATCACTGAAGCTTTCTTT.

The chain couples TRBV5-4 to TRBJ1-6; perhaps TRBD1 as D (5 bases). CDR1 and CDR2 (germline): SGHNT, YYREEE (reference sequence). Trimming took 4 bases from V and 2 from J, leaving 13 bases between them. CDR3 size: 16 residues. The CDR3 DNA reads TGTGCCAGCAGCCGGGGGGGGGACCCCTATAATTCACCCCTCCACTTT. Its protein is CASSRGGDPYNSPLHF.

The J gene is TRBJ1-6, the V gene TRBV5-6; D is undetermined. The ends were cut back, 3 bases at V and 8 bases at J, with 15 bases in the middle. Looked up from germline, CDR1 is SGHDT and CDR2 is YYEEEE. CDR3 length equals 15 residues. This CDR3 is CASSSIQVVDSPLHF. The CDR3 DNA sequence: TGTGCCAGCAGCTCCATCCAGGTTGTGGATTCACCCCTCCACTTT.

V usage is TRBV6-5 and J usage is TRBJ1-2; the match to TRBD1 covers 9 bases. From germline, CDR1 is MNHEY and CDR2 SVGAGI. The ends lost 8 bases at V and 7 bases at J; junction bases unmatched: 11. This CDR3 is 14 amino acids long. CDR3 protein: CASCLDGTGSGYTF. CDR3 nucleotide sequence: TGTGCCAGCTGCCTAGATGGGACAGGGAGTGGCTACACCTTC.

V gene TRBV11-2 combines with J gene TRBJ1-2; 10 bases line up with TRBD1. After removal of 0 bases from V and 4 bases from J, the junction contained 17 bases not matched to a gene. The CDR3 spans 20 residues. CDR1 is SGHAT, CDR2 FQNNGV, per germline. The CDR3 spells CASSLDPWDRGRKGIYGYTF. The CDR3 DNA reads TGTGCCAGCAGCTTAGACCCATGGGACAGGGGCCGGAAGGGAATCTATGGCTACACCTTC.

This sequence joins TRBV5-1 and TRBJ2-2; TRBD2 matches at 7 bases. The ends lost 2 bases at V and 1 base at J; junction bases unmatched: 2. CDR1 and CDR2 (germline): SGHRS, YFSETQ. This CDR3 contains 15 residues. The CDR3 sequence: CASSFGGVNTGELFF. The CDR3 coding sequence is TGCGCCAGCAGCTTTGGGGGGGTGAACACCGGGGAGCTGTTTTTT.

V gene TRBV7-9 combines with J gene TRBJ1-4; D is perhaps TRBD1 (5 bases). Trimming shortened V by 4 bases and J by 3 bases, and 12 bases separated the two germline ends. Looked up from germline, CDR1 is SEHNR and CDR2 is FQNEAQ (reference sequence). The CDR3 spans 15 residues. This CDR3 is CASSSGLPANEKLFF. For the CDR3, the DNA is TGTGCCAGCAGCTCGGGACTTCCGGCTAATGAAAAACTGTTTTTT.

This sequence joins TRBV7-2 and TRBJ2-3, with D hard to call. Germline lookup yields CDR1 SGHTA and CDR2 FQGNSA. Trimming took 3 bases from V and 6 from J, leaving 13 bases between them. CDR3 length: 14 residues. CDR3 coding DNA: TGTGCCAGCAGCTTTTCCCTACCCCGGGATACGCAGTATTTT. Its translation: CASSFSLPRDTQYF.

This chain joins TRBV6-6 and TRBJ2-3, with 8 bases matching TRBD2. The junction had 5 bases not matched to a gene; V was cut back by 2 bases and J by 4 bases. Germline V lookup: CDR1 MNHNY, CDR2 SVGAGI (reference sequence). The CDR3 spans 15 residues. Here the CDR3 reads CASSYVGGEADTQYF. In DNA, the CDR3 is TGTGCCAGCAGTTACGTCGGGGGGGAAGCAGATACGCAGTATTTT.

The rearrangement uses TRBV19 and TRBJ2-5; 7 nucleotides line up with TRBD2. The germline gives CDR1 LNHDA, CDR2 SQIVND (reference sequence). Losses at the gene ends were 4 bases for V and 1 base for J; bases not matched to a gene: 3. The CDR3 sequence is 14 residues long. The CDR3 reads CASSRGRGQETQYF. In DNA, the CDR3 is TGTGCCAGTAGTAGAGGGAGGGGCCAAGAGACCCAGTACTTC.

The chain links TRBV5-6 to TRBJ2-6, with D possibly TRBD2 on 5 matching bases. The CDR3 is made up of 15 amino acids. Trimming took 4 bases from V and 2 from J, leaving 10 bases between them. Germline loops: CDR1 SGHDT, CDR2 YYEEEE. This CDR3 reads CASSEGFTGANVLTF. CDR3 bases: TGTGCCAGCAGCGAGGGATTTACTGGGGCCAACGTCCTGACTTTC.

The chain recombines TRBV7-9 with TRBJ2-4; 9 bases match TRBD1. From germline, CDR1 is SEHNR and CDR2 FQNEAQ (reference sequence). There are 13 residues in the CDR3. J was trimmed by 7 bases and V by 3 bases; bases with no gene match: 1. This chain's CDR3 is CASSFGQGNIQYF. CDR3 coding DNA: TGTGCCAGCAGCTTTGGACAGGGGAACATTCAGTACTTC.

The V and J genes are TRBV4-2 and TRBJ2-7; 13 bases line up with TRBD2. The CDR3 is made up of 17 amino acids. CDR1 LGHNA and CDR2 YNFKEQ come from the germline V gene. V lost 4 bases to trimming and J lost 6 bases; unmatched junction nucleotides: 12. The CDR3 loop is CASSRSTSGGVFSEQYF. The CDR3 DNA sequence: TGTGCCAGCAGCCGCTCTACTAGCGGGGGGGTTTTCAGCGAGCAGTACTTC.

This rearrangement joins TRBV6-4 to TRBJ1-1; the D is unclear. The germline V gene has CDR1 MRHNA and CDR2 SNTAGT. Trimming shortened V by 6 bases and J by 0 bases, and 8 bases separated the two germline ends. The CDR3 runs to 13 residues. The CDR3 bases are TGTGCCAGCAGGATAGACATGAACACTGAAGCTTTCTTT. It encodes CASRIDMNTEAFF.

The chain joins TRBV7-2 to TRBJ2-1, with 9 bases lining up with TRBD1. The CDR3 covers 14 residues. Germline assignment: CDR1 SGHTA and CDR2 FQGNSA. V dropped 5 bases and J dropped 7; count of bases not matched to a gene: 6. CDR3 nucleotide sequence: TGTGCCAGCAGCGGCGACAGGGGGAGTAATGAGCAGTTCTTC. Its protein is CASSGDRGSNEQFF.

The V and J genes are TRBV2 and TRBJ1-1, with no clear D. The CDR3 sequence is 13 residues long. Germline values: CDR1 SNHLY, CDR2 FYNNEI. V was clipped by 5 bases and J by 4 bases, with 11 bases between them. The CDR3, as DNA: TGTGCCAGCAGTCCGCGGGCAAGCACTGAAGCTTTCTTT. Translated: CASSPRASTEAFF.

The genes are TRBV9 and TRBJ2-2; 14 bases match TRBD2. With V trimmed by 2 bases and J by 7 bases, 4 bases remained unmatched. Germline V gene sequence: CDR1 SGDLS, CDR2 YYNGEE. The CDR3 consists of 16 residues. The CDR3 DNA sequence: TGTGCCAGCAGCGTGAGACTAGCGGGGGGGATCGGGGAGCTGTTTTTT. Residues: CASSVRLAGGIGELFF.

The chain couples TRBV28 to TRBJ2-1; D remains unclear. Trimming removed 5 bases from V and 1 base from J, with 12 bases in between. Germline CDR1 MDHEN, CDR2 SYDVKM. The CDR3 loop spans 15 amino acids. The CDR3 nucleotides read TGTGCCAGCAGTCCTGCGAGTATGTCCTACAATGAGCAGTTCTTC. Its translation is CASSPASMSYNEQFF. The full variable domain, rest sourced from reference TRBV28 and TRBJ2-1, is DVKVTQSSRYLVKRTGEKVFLECVQDMDHENMFWYRQDPGLGLRLIYFSYDVKMKEKGDIPEGYSVSREKKERFSLILESASTNQTSMYLCASSPASMSYNEQFFGPGTRLTVL.

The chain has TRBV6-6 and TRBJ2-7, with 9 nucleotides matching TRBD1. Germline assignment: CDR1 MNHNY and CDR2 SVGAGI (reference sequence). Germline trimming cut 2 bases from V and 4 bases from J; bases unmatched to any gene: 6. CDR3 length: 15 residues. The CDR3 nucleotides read TGTGCCAGCAGTTACGGGACAGGGAGGGAGTACGAGCAGTACTTC. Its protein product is CASSYGTGREYEQYF.